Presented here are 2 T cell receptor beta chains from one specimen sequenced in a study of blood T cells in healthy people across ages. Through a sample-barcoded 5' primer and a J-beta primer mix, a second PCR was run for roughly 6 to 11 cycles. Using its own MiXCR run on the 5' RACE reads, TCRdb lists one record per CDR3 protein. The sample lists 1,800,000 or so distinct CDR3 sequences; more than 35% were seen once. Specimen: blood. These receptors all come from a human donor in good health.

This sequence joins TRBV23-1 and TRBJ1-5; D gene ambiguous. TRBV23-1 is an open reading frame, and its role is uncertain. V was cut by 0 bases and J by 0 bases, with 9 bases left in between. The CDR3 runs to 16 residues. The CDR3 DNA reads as TGCGCCAGCAGTCAATCAAGGTCCTATAGCAATCAGCCCCAGCATTTT. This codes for CASSQSRSYSNQPQHF.

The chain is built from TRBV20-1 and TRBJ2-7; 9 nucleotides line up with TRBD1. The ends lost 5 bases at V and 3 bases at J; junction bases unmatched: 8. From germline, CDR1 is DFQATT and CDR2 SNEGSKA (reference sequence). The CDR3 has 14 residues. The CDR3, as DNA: TGCAGTGCTGAAGGGACAGGGAGTCGCTACGAGCAGTACTTC. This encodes CSAEGTGSRYEQYF.